Described below is a single T cell receptor beta chain sequence and its context. This clonotype was picked up many times. It lacks a known antigen. The record has no base qualities; no much larger clone is one base away. The data are from a study of T-cell reconstitution after alpha-beta-depleted transplantation in children (TCRdb year 2016). With respect to the entire study: Using TCR repertoire profiling, the study quantitatively followed how T-cell immune reconstitution unfolded in children after TCRalphabeta/CD19-depleted allogeneic hematopoietic cell transplantation.

The treatment or condition label of this sample denotes: allogeneic hematopoietic cell transplantation with graft depleted of TCRalphabeta T cells and CD19 B cells. The children who served as transplant recipients had been given grafts of TCRalphabeta/CD19-depleted allogeneic hematopoietic cells. Summary of the overall study and its limitations: Over the following months the frequencies of hyperexpanded clones went down, and after one year T-cell counts and TCRbeta diversity were mostly credited to newly produced T cells. In some patients, high TCRbeta diversity at day 60 was attributed to recipient T cells and intrathymic progenitors that had survived conditioning. The apparently early alphabetaT-cell count recovery about two months after transplant was reportedly dependent on only several hundred rapidly expanded clones derived from non-depleted graft cells.

Sequences SEHNR (CDR1) and FQNEAQ (CDR2) are obtained from the germline V gene (reference sequence). Taken from cysteine to phenylalanine, the CDR3 has 16 residues. Of the read, only the CDR3 DNA is kept; its 48 bases are in frame from base 1. A distance of 19 bases separates the germline ends of V and J, which lose 5 bases and 6 bases respectively. The protocol used for the library was PCR. Sequencing relied on an Illumina HiSeq 2500. TCR library preparation used molecular barcoding, with unique molecular identifiers applied to normalize quantification of the TCRbeta repertoire. In TCRdb, the public reads were trimmed at Q25 with fastp and aligned with MiXCR, with productive beta chains retained. When rows share a CDR3 protein, they turn into one entry using the most common DNA and genes. The sample data list some 300,000 distinct CDR3 sequences, and about a tenth of these were observed just once. Over 6% of the sample lies in the top ten.

The sequenced sample was PBMCs, obtained before TCRalphabeta/CD19-depleted stem cell transplant. The rearranged segments are TRBV7-9 and TRBJ2-2; tentative D gene TRBD2, with 7 bases matching. The clonotype comes from a boy under two years old with acute myeloid leukemia, due to receive a stem cell transplant. The CDR3 reads CASSQRGGGGSGELFF. The DNA sequence is given as TGTGCCAGCAGCCAACGCGGGGGCGGTGGCTCCGGGGAGCTGTTTTTT. The reference TRBV7-9 and TRBJ2-2 proteins fill in what lies around the CDR3, so the full variable domain reads DTGVSQNPRHKITKRGQNVTFRCDPISEHNRLYWYRQTLGQGPEFLTYFQNEAQLEKSRLLSDRFSAERPKGSFSTLEIQRTEQGDSAMYLCASSQRGGGGSGELFFGEGSRLTVL.